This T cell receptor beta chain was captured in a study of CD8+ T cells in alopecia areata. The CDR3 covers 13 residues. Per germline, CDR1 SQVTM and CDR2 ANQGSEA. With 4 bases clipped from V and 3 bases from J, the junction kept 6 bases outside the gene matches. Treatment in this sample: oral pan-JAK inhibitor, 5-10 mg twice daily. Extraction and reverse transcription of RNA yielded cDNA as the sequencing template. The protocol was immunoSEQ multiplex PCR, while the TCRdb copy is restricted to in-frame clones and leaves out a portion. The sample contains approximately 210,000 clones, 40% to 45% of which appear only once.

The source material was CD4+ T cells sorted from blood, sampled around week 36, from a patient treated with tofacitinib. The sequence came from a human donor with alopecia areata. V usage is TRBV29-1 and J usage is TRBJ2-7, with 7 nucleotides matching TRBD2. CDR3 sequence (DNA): TGCAGCGTTGCTAAGGGAGGGGTCTACGAGCAGTACTTC. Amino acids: CSVAKGGVYEQYF.